The clone carrying this TCR beta chain came up many times. Unique molecular identifiers featured in how the TCRbeta library was prepared. MiXCR, applied by TCRdb to the PCR reads, yields one record per CDR3 protein. Of approximately 590,000 distinct CDR3 sequences detected, over 9.5% appear once; the ten largest clones hold around 4%. The sample comes from a study of T-cell reconstitution after alpha-beta-depleted transplantation in children. CDR3 length: 12 amino acids. Germline CDR1 and CDR2: SGHRS and YFSETQ. With V trimmed by 7 bases and J by 4 bases, 4 bases remained unmatched. The clonotype originates from a human donor who donated a stem cell graft to a child with acute myeloid leukemia. The sample in question was PBMCs from the stem cell graft donor, obtained from the stem cell graft. The rearrangement uses TRBV5-1 and TRBJ1-2, with 7 bases aligning to TRBD1. CDR3 protein: CASGQDAYGYTF. The DNA of the CDR3 is TGCGCCAGCGGACAGGACGCCTATGGCTACACCTTC.